This entry is about one TCR beta chain. Its antigen is undetermined. The CDR3 has 17 amino acids. The V segment lost 0 bases and the J segment 3 bases; nucleotides outside the gene matches: 8. In germline, CDR1 is LGHNA, CDR2 YSLEER. These data belong to a study of cytomegalovirus exposure and HLA in healthy donors. Study results and limitations: In a later analysis, specific HLA alleles were associated with 15,000 to 20,000 TCR beta sequences at a 0.05 false discovery rate. In an earlier analysis, in some 500 donors, most V segments appeared productive either ~90% or ~30% of the time. TCR sequences were mostly rare, though some public TCRs occurred in many donors.

Healthy individuals who donated bone marrow served as the donors. Researchers ran the PCR with 60 Vbeta and 13 Jbeta primers. The protocol was immunoSEQ multiplex PCR, while the TCRdb copy is restricted to in-frame clones and leaves out a portion. The table lists 150,000 or so clones, over 60% of them singletons, with about 0.93% in the top ten. The sample comprised PBMCs. The gene calls are TRBV4-3 and TRBJ2-3, with TRBD2 matching over 8 bases. This TCR was sampled from a woman between 50 and 59 years old in good health and CMV-seropositive. The CDR3, as DNA: TGCGCCAGCAGCCAAGAGGGGACCGGGACTAGTACAGATACGCAGTATTTT. This gives the protein CASSQEGTGTSTDTQYF.